This entry concerns a single T cell receptor (beta chain). These data come from a study of blood T cell repertoires in COVID-19. V shed 1 base and J shed 1 base, with 10 bases lying between them. The V gene's germline CDR1 is SGHTA and CDR2 FQGNSA. This CDR3 has 15 residues. Original methodology: Scientists estimated how many nucleated cells there were by amplifying reference gene primers. Assay used: immunoSEQ multiplex PCR; TCRdb lists only in-frame clones, some missing. That table furnishes V, J and clone size, whereas the DNA furnished D and trimming. The profile covers approximately 250,000 clones, with around 88% appearing a single time and over 2% taken by the ten largest. Cohorts were determined from participant-reported clinical history.

Sequenced: PBMCs or T cells enriched from blood (not recorded which). This chain uses TRBV7-2 with TRBJ2-5; D not certain. The source of this sequence is a woman aged 40 to 49 with acute COVID-19. CDR3 coding DNA: TGTGCCAGCAGCTTAGGTCGAGCGACCCAAGAGACCCAGTACTTC. Translating it yields CASSLGRATQETQYF.